The 27 T cell receptor beta chains listed next were all sequenced from one sample in a study of spatial heterogeneity in lung cancer. Each CDR3 protein gets one entry after TCRdb re-called the 5' RACE reads with MiXCR. Of about 6,000 distinct CDR3 sequences listed, around 15% are singletons. Study findings and constraints: Counts that tracked tumor mutation counts were those of expanded intratumoral alpha and beta TCRs.

The time point here: sample taken at primary tumor resection. No antigen has been assigned to these receptors. Material: lung tumor tissue, obtained at surgery. The receptor source for this set is a male donor with early-stage non-small cell lung cancer.

This clonotype rates as medium-sized. This beta chain is a stray sequence in a library constructed for alpha chains; its clone size is not meaningful. V usage is TRBV20-1 and J usage is TRBJ2-4; D gene unclear. CDR1 is DFQATT and CDR2 is SNEGSKA in the germline V gene (reference sequence). V was shortened by 5 bases and J by 0 bases, with 14 bases between the two germline ends. This CDR3 has 15 residues. The chain's CDR3 is CSAEHYPLAKNIQYF. The CDR3, as DNA: TGCAGTGCTGAACACTATCCCTTAGCCAAAAACATTCAGTACTTC.

By share, this clonotype counts as medium-sized. A library prepared for alpha chains yielded this beta chain as an off-target read; its size is of little meaning. This chain connects TRBV28 to TRBJ1-6, with TRBD1 identical over 9 bases. V dropped 3 bases and J dropped 8; count of bases not matched to a gene: 8. The CDR3 spans 16 residues. The germline V gene has CDR1 MDHEN and CDR2 SYDVKM. The CDR3 sequence: CASSFTGTGFDSPLHF. CDR3 bases: TGTGCCAGCAGTTTTACCGGGACAGGGTTTGATTCACCCCTCCACTTT. Variable domain in full (rest from reference TRBV28 and TRBJ1-6): DVKVTQSSRYLVKRTGEKVFLECVQDMDHENMFWYRQDPGLGLRLIYFSYDVKMKEKGDIPEGYSVSREKKERFSLILESASTNQTSMYLCASSFTGTGFDSPLHFGNGTRLTVT.

By share of the sample, this clonotype is medium-sized. Since it is a stray read in a library aimed at alpha chains, this beta chain has a size that is not meaningful. The chain is built from TRBV7-3 and TRBJ2-3; 7 nucleotides agree with TRBD1. The CDR3 consists of 13 residues. Germline V gene sequence: CDR1 SGHTA, CDR2 FQGTGA. With V trimmed by 3 bases and J by 6 bases, 3 bases remained unmatched. The CDR3, as DNA: TGTGCCAGCAGCTTGACAGGGATGGATACGCAGTATTTT. Translating gives CASSLTGMDTQYF.

Details on this clonotype: Because this beta chain is a stray read in a library intended to capture alpha chains, its abundance should not be given much weight. This chain connects TRBV4-2 to TRBJ2-7; possible D gene TRBD1, 5 bases. The CDR3 totals 14 residues. The V and J ends lost 0 bases and 5 bases respectively, with 11 bases between them. Per germline, CDR1 LGHNA and CDR2 YNFKEQ. In DNA form, the CDR3 reads TGTGCCAGCAGCCAAGACAGGGTCGGCGACGAGCAGTACTTC. Residues: CASSQDRVGDEQYF.

Comments on this clonotype: This beta chain is an off-target read within a library intended for alpha chains, so its frequency means little. The rearrangement uses TRBV10-1 and TRBJ2-3; D call uncertain. From germline, CDR1 is WNHNN and CDR2 SYGVQD (reference sequence). Trimming removed 3 bases at V and 3 bases at J, with 16 bases between. The CDR3 extends over 16 amino acids. CDR3 in DNA: TGCGCCAGCAGTGAAGGAATGAGCCATGAGACAGATACGCAGTATTTT. This sequence encodes CASSEGMSHETDTQYF.

Regarding this clonotype: Since the library was made to target alpha chains, this beta chain is a stray read and its abundance is not meaningful. The rearrangement uses TRBV5-6 and TRBJ2-1; 7 positions agree with TRBD2. This CDR3 region has 15 residues. Germline V gene lookup returns CDR1 SGHDT and CDR2 YYEEEE. The V gene end was trimmed by 7 bases and the J gene end by 4 bases; junction bases not matched to a gene: 11. This CDR3 reads CASRARDYPYNEQFF. The CDR3 DNA follows: TGTGCCAGCCGCGCCCGGGACTACCCATACAATGAGCAGTTCTTC.

This clonotype was found many times. This beta chain is an off-target read within a library intended for alpha chains, so its frequency means little. This chain uses TRBV19 with TRBJ2-5; 11 bases align to TRBD1. CDR1 is LNHDA, CDR2 SQIVND, per germline (reference sequence). J lost 3 bases, V lost 4 bases, and 7 bases had no gene match. The CDR3 consists of 16 residues. In DNA form, the CDR3 reads TGTGCCAGTAGTAAGACCGGGACAGGGGGGGAAGAGACCCAGTACTTC. Translating gives CASSKTGTGGEETQYF.

Only a few counts were recorded for this clonotype. A library made for alpha chains picked up this beta chain off target, so its size means little. This rearrangement joins TRBV6-1 to TRBJ2-7, with D uncertain. The CDR3 has 15 residues. Trimming removed 2 bases from V and 3 bases from J, with 14 bases in between. Germline V gene data show CDR1 as MNHNS and CDR2 as SASEGT. DNA of the CDR3: TGTGCCAGCAGTGAACTCAAGTCCCGCTACTACGAGCAGTACTTC. This encodes CASSELKSRYYEQYF.

This clonotype came up many times. A library made for alpha chains picked up this beta chain off target, so its size means little. V usage is TRBV28 and J usage is TRBJ2-3; D is unresolved. CDR3 length equals 13 residues. V dropped 2 bases and J dropped 2 bases, with 5 bases sitting between them. Germline CDR1 and CDR2: MDHEN and SYDVKM. As DNA, the CDR3 is TGTGCCAGCAGTTTAGAGAACACAGATACGCAGTATTTT. It codes for CASSLENTDTQYF.

In this sample, this clonotype turned up many times. Since it is a stray read in a library aimed at alpha chains, this beta chain has a size that is not meaningful. This chain links TRBV29-1 with TRBJ1-1; D is perhaps TRBD1 (6 bases). With 7 bases removed from V and 0 bases from J, the gap between germline ends came to 9 bases. The CDR3 sequence is 12 residues long. Germline V CDR1 and CDR2: SQVTM, ANQGSEA. CDR3 sequence reads: CSAGQMNTEAFF. CDR3 nucleotides: TGCAGCGCCGGACAGATGAACACTGAAGCTTTCTTT.

At least ten counts were recorded for this clonotype. As an off-target read in a library built for alpha chains, this beta chain has a frequency of little significance. The V gene is TRBV5-1, the J gene TRBJ1-2; 7 bases are a match to TRBD1. The CDR3 covers 15 residues. Germline lookup yields CDR1 SGHRS and CDR2 YFSETQ. V gave up 0 bases and J gave up 5 bases; unmatched junction bases: 7. The CDR3 is CASSLDGQDLYGYTF. The CDR3 DNA follows: TGCGCCAGCAGCTTGGACGGACAGGATCTTTATGGCTACACCTTC.

This clonotype occurred many times. This beta chain slipped into a library made for alpha chains as a stray read, so its size is not meaningful. The chain has TRBV27 and TRBJ2-1; 16 bases fit TRBD2. The ends lost 2 bases at V and 8 bases at J; junction bases unmatched: 15. The germline gives CDR1 MNHEY, CDR2 SMNVEV (reference sequence). CDR3 length equals 20 residues. CDR3 protein: CASSLGPGLAGGPRWDEQFF. Here the CDR3 DNA reads TGTGCCAGCAGTTTAGGACCGGGACTAGCGGGAGGGCCCCGGTGGGATGAGCAGTTCTTC.

By its share, this clonotype is medium-sized (0.01 to 0.1%). Little can be read into the size of this beta chain, an off-target read in a library designed for alpha chains. V usage is TRBV12-3 or TRBV12-4 and J usage is TRBJ2-1, with D possibly being TRBD1 (5 bases). Between the trimmed V and J ends, which lost 6 bases and 3 bases, there was a span of 9 bases. This CDR3 is 13 amino acids long. The CDR3 sequence: CASSHGHYNEQFF. In DNA form, the CDR3 reads TGTGCCAGCAGCCACGGACACTACAATGAGCAGTTCTTC.

With respect to this clonotype: Because the library targeted alpha chains, this beta chain is an off-target read whose size means little. The chain carries TRBV6-6 and TRBJ2-7; 8 bases match TRBD1. Germline CDR1 MNHNY, CDR2 SVGAGI (reference sequence). This CDR3 is 14 amino acids long. With 5 bases clipped from V and 4 bases from J, the junction kept 7 bases outside the gene matches. CDR3 region: CASSKGQGEYEQYF. As DNA, the CDR3 is TGTGCCAGCAGTAAAGGACAGGGCGAGTACGAGCAGTACTTC.

Judged by abundance, this clonotype is medium-sized. This beta chain appears as a stray read in a library generated for alpha chains; its size is not informative. The chain joins TRBV6-5 to TRBJ2-3; 12 bases match TRBD1. CDR1 is MNHEY, CDR2 SVGAGI, per germline. This CDR3 comprises 15 residues. V shed 2 bases, J shed 6 bases, and the junction held 3 bases outside the gene matches. The CDR3 spells CASSYGTGGADTQYF. CDR3 nucleotide sequence: TGTGCCAGCAGTTACGGGACAGGGGGCGCCGATACGCAGTATTTT.

By sample fraction, this clonotype is medium-sized (0.01 to 0.1%). In a library made to pick up alpha chains, this beta chain is a stray read with a size that means little. V and J are TRBV20-1 and TRBJ1-5; no reliable D call. V was cut by 1 base and J by 3 bases, with 10 bases left in between. The CDR3 covers 14 residues. CDR1 is DFQATT and CDR2 is SNEGSKA in the germline V gene (reference sequence). CDR3: CSARVGHSNQPQHF. The DNA of the CDR3 is TGCAGTGCTAGAGTTGGGCACTCCAATCAGCCCCAGCATTTT.

This clonotype is deemed medium-sized. This beta chain turned up in a library designed for alpha chains; as an off-target read, its abundance says little. The chain carries TRBV27 and TRBJ1-5, with a weak D call TRBD1 (6 bases). Germline CDR1 is MNHEY and CDR2 is SMNVEV (reference sequence). This CDR3 region has 14 residues. Trimming cost V 9 bases and J 7 bases, with 19 bases left between them. The CDR3: CASKGRGARQPQHF. DNA for the CDR3: TGTGCCAGTAAAGGTCGGGGGGCCCGGCAGCCCCAGCATTTT.

By frequency in the sample, this clonotype is medium-sized (0.01 to 0.1%). With the library built for alpha chains, this beta chain is off target and its frequency is not meaningful. The chain carries TRBV30 and TRBJ2-3, with 12 bases that match TRBD2. This CDR3 comprises 16 residues. The V and J ends lost 3 bases and 0 bases, in that order; junction bases with no gene match: 4. CDR1 and CDR2 (germline): GTSNPN, SVGIG (reference sequence). CDR3 in amino acids: CAWRKGLAGSTDTQYF. The CDR3 nucleotides are TGTGCCTGGAGGAAAGGACTAGCGGGGAGCACAGATACGCAGTATTTT.

This clonotype has only one observation. Within a library made for alpha chains, this beta chain is off target, and its count is uninformative. V usage is TRBV5-1 and J usage is TRBJ2-1; D may be TRBD2 (7 bases). The germline V gene has CDR1 SGHRS and CDR2 YFSETQ. The V end was cut by 4 bases, the J end by 2 bases, with 13 bases between. The length of the CDR3 is 15 residues. In DNA form, the CDR3 reads TGCGCCAGCAGCGGTAGGGGGGGCCCCTACAATGAGCAGTTCTTC. Amino acid sequence: CASSGRGGPYNEQFF.

This clonotype was seen ten or more times. This beta chain is a stray read from a library made for alpha chains; its abundance is not meaningful. The chain's CDR3 is CASSKGGDMYQETQYF. The CDR3 DNA sequence: TGCGCCAGCTCCAAGGGAGGGGATATGTACCAAGAGACCCAGTACTTC. The V and J genes are TRBV10-1 and TRBJ2-5, with TRBD2 identical over 7 bases. The CDR3 is made up of 16 amino acids. J gave up 0 bases and V 8 bases, and 12 bases lay outside the gene matches. Germline loops: CDR1 WNHNN, CDR2 SYGVQD (reference sequence).

By its share, this clonotype is medium-sized (0.01 to 0.1%). A library made for alpha chains picked up this beta chain off target, so its size means little. J is TRBJ1-1 and V is TRBV27; a weak D match, TRBD1 (5 bases). The CDR3 is 15 amino acids. Trimming pared 5 bases from V and 0 bases from J, leaving 13 bases between. CDR1 and CDR2 (germline): MNHEY, SMNVEV (reference sequence). The CDR3 coding sequence is TGTGCCAGCAGTCCCCGGACAAGGATGAACACTGAAGCTTTCTTT. It specifies CASSPRTRMNTEAFF.

Many counts were recorded for this clonotype. This beta chain is a stray read from a library made for alpha chains; its abundance is not meaningful. The rearrangement joins TRBV28 to TRBJ2-6; D gene ambiguous. The CDR3 is 15 residues long. V dropped 4 bases and J dropped 4 bases, with 11 bases sitting between them. The germline V gene encodes CDR1 MDHEN and CDR2 SYDVKM. CDR3 loop: CASSSSGTGANVLTF. DNA for the CDR3: TGTGCCAGCAGTTCTTCAGGTACCGGGGCCAACGTCCTGACTTTC.

Details on this clonotype: In a library made to pick up alpha chains, this beta chain is a stray read with a size that means little. V usage is TRBV12-3 or TRBV12-4 and J usage is TRBJ2-7, with 8 bases fitting TRBD1. After removal of 3 bases from V and 3 bases from J, the junction contained 4 bases not matched to a gene. The CDR3 consists of 14 residues. CDR3 DNA: TGTGCCAGCAGTTTTGGGACAGGATTCTACGAGCAGTACTTC. Protein: CASSFGTGFYEQYF.

This clonotype was recorded at least ten times. For a library built for alpha chains, this beta chain is a stray read; little rests on its size. V gene TRBV18 combines with J gene TRBJ2-5, with 7 bases fitting TRBD1. CDR3 length equals 14 residues. From germline, CDR1 is KGHSH and CDR2 LQKENI. The V gene end was trimmed by 3 bases and the J gene end by 1 base; junction bases not matched to a gene: 2. DNA for the CDR3: TGTGCCAGCTCACCCTACAGGGGCCAAGAGACCCAGTACTTC. Translating gives CASSPYRGQETQYF.

This clonotype qualifies as medium-sized. This beta chain represents an off-target read in a library built for alpha chains; its size is of limited meaning. The V call is TRBV4-1, the J call TRBJ1-4; D perhaps matches TRBD1 (5 bases). V was clipped by 3 bases and J by 7 bases, with 12 bases between them. Germline V gives CDR1 MGHRA, CDR2 YSYEKL. The CDR3 contains 14 residues. CDR3 sequence reads: CASSQSGGIEKLFF. In nucleotides, the CDR3 is TGCGCCAGCAGCCAGTCTGGGGGTATTGAAAAACTGTTTTTT.

Turning to this clonotype: A library prepared for alpha chains yielded this beta chain as an off-target read; its size is of little meaning. The V and J genes are TRBV27 and TRBJ2-3; D might be TRBD2 (5 bases). Germline CDR1 and CDR2: MNHEY and SMNVEV (reference sequence). V lost 5 bases and J 1 base, leaving 10 bases between the germline ends. The CDR3 totals 14 residues. Written as DNA, the CDR3 is TGTGCCAGCAGTCCGCGGGCAGGCACAGATACGCAGTATTTT. Protein product: CASSPRAGTDTQYF.

Only one count was recorded for this clonotype. This beta chain came through as a stray read in a library set up for alpha chains, and its size says little. The chain employs TRBV14 and TRBJ2-3; TRBD2 matches 7 bases. V gave up 4 bases and J gave up 0 bases; unmatched junction bases: 7. The CDR3 is 16 amino acids. Germline V gives CDR1 SGHDN, CDR2 FVKESK. The CDR3 region is CASSPTLAGSTDTQYF. CDR3 sequence (DNA): TGTGCCAGCAGCCCCACTTTAGCGGGTAGCACAGATACGCAGTATTTT.